These 4 T cell receptor beta chains came from one sample sequenced in a study of blood T cell repertoires in COVID-19. Sequenced by immunoSEQ multiplex PCR; TCRdb stores in-frame clones only, minus some. The sample lists 170,000 or so clones, just over 85% seen once, with approximately 7% in the top ten. The source material was peripheral blood. The receptors here all came from a man between 45 and 60 years old with active or convalescent COVID-19.

J is TRBJ1-5 and V is TRBV9; a weak D match, TRBD1 (6 bases). V dropped 3 bases and J dropped 2 bases, with 12 bases sitting between them. CDR3 length: 15 residues. Germline lookup yields CDR1 SGDLS and CDR2 YYNGEE. In DNA, the CDR3 is TGTGCCAGCAGCGAGGGACACGGTGGCAATCAGCCCCAGCATTTT. Translated, it gives CASSEGHGGNQPQHF.

The chain employs TRBV6-2 or TRBV6-3 and TRBJ1-2; TRBD1 aligns across 7 bases. Per germline, CDR1 MNHEY and CDR2 SVGEGT. The J segment lost 10 bases and the V segment lost 2 bases, leaving 7 bases of the junction unmatched. The CDR3 extends over 13 amino acids. CDR3 DNA: TGTGCCAGCAGTTACGGGACAGCTATCGACTACACCTTC. Protein: CASSYGTAIDYTF.

The chain has TRBV11-2 and TRBJ1-4, with TRBD1 identical over 8 bases. CDR1 is SGHAT and CDR2 is FQNNGV in the germline V gene. V shed 5 bases, J shed 5 bases, and the junction held 7 bases outside the gene matches. This CDR3 comprises 15 residues. CDR3 region: CASSLSGTGNEKLFF. The DNA of the CDR3 is TGTGCCAGCAGCCTCTCCGGGACAGGAAATGAAAAACTGTTTTTT.

V gene TRBV4-3 combines with J gene TRBJ1-4; no clear D. Germline CDR1 is LGHNA and CDR2 is YSLEER. CDR3 length: 13 amino acids. With 0 bases removed from V and 8 bases from J, the gap between germline ends came to 7 bases. CDR3 amino acids: CASSQDGWEKLFF. DNA for the CDR3: TGCGCCAGCAGCCAAGATGGCTGGGAAAAACTGTTTTTT.